The 24 T cell receptor beta chains below were found in one sample sequenced in a study of regulatory T cells in long-lasting Graves disease. Arm-PCR of CDR3 regions and iRepertoire HTBI primers were the basis on which TCR beta libraries were built. TCRdb used MiXCR to reprocess the multiplex PCR reads, holding one entry per CDR3 protein. Of 500,000 or so distinct CDR3 sequences listed, 15% to 20% were seen once; the top ten hold 9.5% to 15%. The time point is: newly diagnosed GD, antithyroid drugs for less than 3 months. The TCR library used RNA extracted from PBMCs. These data also formed part of another study, on T cells in Graves' hyperthyroidism and ophthalmopathy.

This specimen was peripheral blood mononuclear cells (PBMCs), taken at new diagnosis, from a patient treated with antithyroid drugs. The receptors stem from a man aged 35 to 55 with Graves disease.

This clonotype was found a few times. The chain couples TRBV30 to TRBJ2-3; maybe TRBD1 (6 bases). The germline V gene encodes CDR1 GTSNPN and CDR2 SVGIG (reference sequence). The ends were cut back, 2 bases at V and 5 bases at J, with 11 bases in the middle. The CDR3 loop spans 13 amino acids. For the CDR3, the DNA is TGTGCCTGGAGTATTGGGGGCTTAGATACGCAGTATTTT. This gives the protein CAWSIGGLDTQYF.

V and J are TRBV27 and TRBJ2-1, with a weak D call TRBD1 (6 bases). Germline CDR1 and CDR2: MNHEY and SMNVEV (reference sequence). This CDR3 comprises 15 residues. The V end was cut by 4 bases, the J end by 8 bases, with 18 bases between. The CDR3, as DNA: TGTGCCAGCAGTTCCCGGGGCAGGGGAGCCGATGAGCAGTTCTTC. This translates into CASSSRGRGADEQFF.

This clonotype was observed many times. The rearrangement uses TRBV20-1 and TRBJ2-1; 7 positions agree with TRBD2. J lost 8 bases, V lost 0 bases, and 7 bases had no gene match. This CDR3 spans 14 amino acids. Germline V gene sequence: CDR1 DFQATT, CDR2 SNEGSKA (reference sequence). CDR3 loop: CSARERGSLDEQFF. The CDR3 nucleotides are TGCAGTGCTAGAGAGCGCGGGAGTTTAGATGAGCAGTTCTTC.

This clonotype was counted between two and nine times. The chain uses TRBV7-9 and TRBJ2-5, with a possible D match to TRBD2 (6 bases). Trimming left V 5 bases short and J 0 bases short, with 16 bases between. This CDR3 has 16 residues. CDR1 is SEHNR, CDR2 FQNEAQ, per germline (reference sequence). CDR3 bases: TGTGCCAGCAGCCCCCGGGGCGGGGAGAACCAAGAGACCCAGTACTTC. It specifies CASSPRGGENQETQYF.

V is TRBV7-9 and J is TRBJ1-3, with D perhaps TRBD1 (5 bases). CDR3 length: 16 residues. CDR1 and CDR2 (germline): SEHNR, FQNEAQ (reference sequence). V lost 5 bases to trimming and J lost 2 bases, with 16 bases between them. Here the CDR3 DNA reads TGTGCCAGCAGCCCGGGGCGGGTAGAAGCTGGAAACACCATATATTTT. Translated: CASSPGRVEAGNTIYF.

This clonotype was counted many times. The chain links TRBV5-1 to TRBJ2-7; D possibly uses TRBD1 or TRBD2 (5 bases each). Trimming shortened V by 7 bases and J by 0 bases, and 11 bases separated the two germline ends. The CDR3 is 13 residues long. The germline gives CDR1 SGHRS, CDR2 YFSETQ. In DNA form, the CDR3 reads TGCGCCAGCGCCCGGGACGACTCCTACGAGCAGTACTTC. Its translation: CASARDDSYEQYF.

This clonotype was detected only a few times. The CDR3: CASSLGPSPGIHYGYTF. The DNA for the CDR3 is TGTGCCAGCAGTTTAGGCCCCTCCCCCGGGATACACTATGGCTACACCTTC. The V gene is TRBV28, the J gene TRBJ1-2; D unresolved. This CDR3 region has 17 residues. The V and J ends lost 2 bases and 3 bases respectively, with 19 bases between them. The germline CDR1 and CDR2 sequences are MDHEN and SYDVKM.

Many counts were recorded for this clonotype. The V call is TRBV2, the J call TRBJ2-1; TRBD1 might be the D (6 bases). CDR3 length equals 13 residues. Trimming removed 5 bases at V and 6 bases at J, with 11 bases between. Looked up from germline, CDR1 is SNHLY and CDR2 is FYNNEI. The CDR3: CASSWDKLNEQFF. In nucleotides, the CDR3 is TGTGCCAGCAGTTGGGACAAACTCAATGAGCAGTTCTTC.

This clonotype occurred a few times. V is TRBV20-1 and J is TRBJ2-1, with 7 bases fitting TRBD2. The CDR3 spans 13 residues. Germline values: CDR1 DFQATT, CDR2 SNEGSKA (reference sequence). V gave up 6 bases and J gave up 6 bases; unmatched junction bases: 8. Here the CDR3 DNA reads TGCAGTGCGTCCGGGACTAACTCCAATGAGCAGTTCTTC. Translated: CSASGTNSNEQFF.

This clonotype was observed a handful of times. The gene calls are TRBV3-1 and TRBJ2-7; D is undetermined. Between the trimmed V and J ends, which lost 0 bases and 4 bases, there was a span of 10 bases. Germline-derived CDR1 and CDR2 are LGHDT and YNNKEL (reference sequence). This CDR3 has 14 amino acids. In nucleotides, the CDR3 is TGTGCCAGCAGCCAAGATCACAGAAGTTACGAGCAGTACTTC. Translation: CASSQDHRSYEQYF.

A few counts support this clonotype. The genes are TRBV3-1 and TRBJ1-2, with no clear D. The CDR3 is made up of 12 amino acids. The germline V and J ends were trimmed by 2 bases and 8 bases, with 9 bases remaining between them. CDR1 LGHDT and CDR2 YNNKEL come from the germline V gene (reference sequence). CDR3 coding DNA: TGTGCCAGCAGCCAACTCGCACAGGGCTACACCTTC. Its protein is CASSQLAQGYTF.

In regard to this clonotype: This probably arose from a read error, given a far larger clone one base away. In DNA form, the CDR3 reads TGTGCCAGCAGCTTAAACGGGGGAGAGACCCAGTTCTTC. Protein: CASSLNGGETQFF. The chain carries TRBV7-9 and TRBJ2-1, with D tentatively TRBD2 (6 bases). Germline loops: CDR1 SEHNR, CDR2 FQNEAQ (reference sequence). The CDR3 has 13 amino acids. V was cut by 2 bases and J by 13 bases, with 15 bases left in between.

This clonotype was seen many times. The chain is built from TRBV20-1 and TRBJ2-1, with TRBD2 matching 8 bases. The J segment lost 2 bases and the V segment lost 7 bases, leaving 7 bases of the junction unmatched. The V gene's germline CDR1 is DFQATT and CDR2 SNEGSKA (reference sequence). The CDR3 spans 14 residues. CDR3 nucleotide sequence: TGCAGTGTTAGCCAGACTAGCGCCTACAATGAGCAGTTCTTC. Protein: CSVSQTSAYNEQFF.

The rearrangement joins TRBV24-1 to TRBJ2-1, with TRBD1 as a possible D gene (6 bases). CDR1 and CDR2 (germline): KGHDR, SFDVKD. This CDR3 has 13 residues. Trimming pared 7 bases from V and 8 bases from J, leaving 14 bases between. The CDR3 DNA reads TGTGCCACCAGGCTGACAGGAGACGATGAGCAGTTCTTC. Residues: CATRLTGDDEQFF.

Of note for this clonotype: Being one base from a much bigger clone, this may be a read error. This chain links TRBV6-1 with TRBJ1-1; a possible D gene is TRBD1 (5 bases). CDR3 length: 17 residues. Germline V lookup: CDR1 MNHNS, CDR2 SASEGT. V was pared by 1 base and J by 2 bases, with 17 bases between. The CDR3 reads CASSEVGWRGRNTEAFF. CDR3 DNA: TGTGCCAGCAGTGAAGTGGGTTGGAGGGGCAGAAACACTGAAGCTTTCTTT.

The chain employs TRBV20-1 and TRBJ2-4; D gene unclear. The germline V gene has CDR1 DFQATT and CDR2 SNEGSKA (reference sequence). Trimming took off 5 bases at V and 2 bases at J, with 10 bases between the two ends. The CDR3 covers 13 residues. For the CDR3, the DNA is TGCAGTGCTTCACAGATTTCCAAAAACATTCAGTACTTC. It encodes CSASQISKNIQYF.

This clonotype was counted at least ten times. The chain employs TRBV5-1 and TRBJ2-7, with D perhaps TRBD2 (5 bases). CDR1 and CDR2 from the germline V gene are SGHRS and YFSETQ. V was shortened by 0 bases and J by 3 bases, with 13 bases between the two germline ends. CDR3 length: 15 amino acids. CDR3 bases: TGCGCCAGCAGCTTGGCCGGGGAAGGAGGCTACGAGCAGTACTTC. Translation gives CASSLAGEGGYEQYF.

This clonotype was seen repeatedly, ten times or more. The chain joins TRBV20-1 to TRBJ2-5; D not resolved. Germline lookup yields CDR1 DFQATT and CDR2 SNEGSKA (reference sequence). This CDR3 is built from 15 residues. The V end lost 7 bases, the J end lost 5 bases, and 23 bases lay between the germline ends. DNA of the CDR3: TGCAGTGTCACCGGTTCCCCGTCCCGCATGGAGACCCAGTACTTC. Its protein is CSVTGSPSRMETQYF.

In the case of this clonotype: One base away lies a much larger clone, so this may be a sequencing read error. V is TRBV7-2 and J is TRBJ2-1; 7 nucleotides line up with TRBD2. The trim removed 1 base at V and 6 bases at J, leaving 6 bases unmatched. The CDR3 contains 15 residues. Germline CDR1 SGHTA, CDR2 FQGNSA. CDR3 sequence: CASSLDHPSGNEQFF. The CDR3 nucleotides read TGTGCCAGCAGCTTAGATCACCCTAGCGGCAATGAGCAGTTCTTC.

This clonotype was counted a few times. V usage is TRBV3-1 and J usage is TRBJ2-2; D possibly uses TRBD1 or TRBD2 (6 bases each). Germline lookup yields CDR1 LGHDT and CDR2 YNNKEL (reference sequence). The CDR3 sequence is 15 residues long. V lost 4 bases and J 4 bases, leaving 13 bases between the germline ends. The CDR3 DNA sequence: TGTGCCAGCAGCCCGCGGGACATACGCACCGGGGAGCTGTTTTTT. Translated, it gives CASSPRDIRTGELFF.

This chain uses TRBV4-1 with TRBJ2-7, with 13 bases that match TRBD2. The CDR3 spans 15 residues. V lost 4 bases, J lost 5 bases, and 5 bases stayed unmatched. The germline V gene has CDR1 MGHRA and CDR2 YSYEKL. The CDR3 loop reads CASSRTSGRGHEQYF. The CDR3, as DNA: TGCGCCAGCAGCCGGACTAGCGGGAGAGGTCACGAGCAGTACTTC.

The chain carries TRBV28 and TRBJ2-7; 9 bases agree with TRBD1. Germline assignment: CDR1 MDHEN and CDR2 SYDVKM. Trimming removed 5 bases from V and 6 bases from J; junction bases left unmatched: 8. The CDR3 totals 14 residues. DNA of the CDR3: TGTGCCAGCAGTATCGGGACAGGGTCGGTCGAGCAGTACTTC. Translated, it gives CASSIGTGSVEQYF.

V gene TRBV29-1 combines with J gene TRBJ1-1; D remains ambiguous. In germline, CDR1 is SQVTM, CDR2 ANQGSEA. Trimming removed 2 bases at V and 1 base at J, with 8 bases between. The CDR3 is 13 residues long. The chain's CDR3 is CSVESYSNTEAFF. In DNA form, the CDR3 reads TGCAGCGTTGAATCCTATTCGAACACTGAAGCTTTCTTT.

This clonotype was seen at least ten times. V gene TRBV12-3 or TRBV12-4 combines with J gene TRBJ1-3; 7 bases agree with TRBD1. CDR3 size: 15 residues. V was pared by 4 bases and J by 4 bases, with 7 bases of the junction left unmatched. The CDR3 region is CASSSGTRGGNTIYF. The CDR3 nucleotides are TGTGCCAGCAGTTCCGGGACCAGGGGGGGAAACACCATATATTTT.